One and the same sample provided the 29 T cell receptor beta chains below, sequenced in a study of T cell changes during pregnancy in multiple sclerosis. Generated by immunoSEQ multiplex PCR, the TCRdb table keeps only in-frame clones and is missing some. The sample holds 36,000 or so clones, 80% to 95% seen once. The sequencing input was PBMCs (not recorded whether the cells were cultured). These TCRs come from a female donor with multiple sclerosis, enrolled in a pregnancy study.

V and J are TRBV6-5 and TRBJ2-7; no clear D. Per germline, CDR1 MNHEY and CDR2 SVGAGI. The CDR3 sequence is 13 residues long. Trimming left V 4 bases short and J 1 base short, with 8 bases between. In DNA form, the CDR3 reads TGTGCCAGCAGTTCGGGCGGATCCTACGAGCAGTACTTC. Amino acids: CASSSGGSYEQYF.

This chain links TRBV7-9 with TRBJ2-1; TRBD1 aligns across 7 bases. Germline V gene lookup returns CDR1 SEHNR and CDR2 FQNEAQ (reference sequence). V gave up 5 bases and J gave up 4 bases; unmatched junction bases: 14. This CDR3 comprises 17 residues. The CDR3: CASSISLGTAPYNEQFF. DNA for the CDR3: TGTGCCAGCAGCATTTCGCTCGGGACAGCTCCTTACAATGAGCAGTTCTTC.

This clone was observed a handful of times. In the same sample, other DNA sequences code for this CDR3. The chain uses TRBV7-9 and TRBJ1-2; no definite D call. Germline CDR1 SEHNR, CDR2 FQNEAQ (reference sequence). Trimming removed 1 base at V and 8 bases at J, with 8 bases between. The CDR3 spans 12 residues. This chain's CDR3 is CASSLERLGYTF. The CDR3 DNA reads as TGTGCCAGCAGCTTAGAACGCCTCGGCTACACCTTC.

V and J are TRBV4-3 and TRBJ2-3; 10 nucleotides align to TRBD1. The germline V gene encodes CDR1 LGHNA and CDR2 YSLEER. The CDR3 sequence is 15 residues long. The V segment lost 5 bases and the J segment 2 bases; nucleotides outside the gene matches: 4. CDR3 DNA sequence: TGCGCCAGCAGCGTCGGGACAGGGGTCACAGATACGCAGTATTTT. Protein product: CASSVGTGVTDTQYF.

CDR3 bases: TGTGCCAGCAGGCTTCAGGGGGCGCAGGTTGAGCAGTTCTTC. Amino acids: CASRLQGAQVEQFF. The rearrangement joins TRBV13 to TRBJ2-1, with 8 positions matching TRBD1. Germline lookup yields CDR1 PRHDT and CDR2 FYEKMQ (reference sequence). This CDR3 comprises 14 residues. V shed 6 bases, J shed 9 bases, and the junction held 10 bases outside the gene matches.

The gene calls are TRBV5-4 and TRBJ1-2; tentative D call: TRBD1 (5 bases). CDR1 and CDR2 (germline): SGHNT, YYREEE (reference sequence). The V and J ends lost 4 bases and 5 bases respectively, with 12 bases between them. This CDR3 comprises 13 residues. CDR3 in DNA: TGTGCCAGCAGCCCGTCAGGGCCTTATGGCTACACCTTC. This encodes CASSPSGPYGYTF.

The genes are TRBV11-3 and TRBJ2-7; D gene ambiguous. Between the trimmed V and J ends, which lost 2 bases and 3 bases, there was a span of 8 bases. Germline V gene data show CDR1 as SGHNT and CDR2 as YENEEA. CDR3 length: 13 amino acids. The CDR3: CASSLSGDYEQYF. The CDR3, as DNA: TGTGCCAGCAGCTTAAGTGGTGACTACGAGCAGTACTTC.

J is TRBJ2-1 and V is TRBV14; 8 nucleotides match TRBD2. The CDR3 sequence is 16 residues long. V lost 5 bases, J lost 8 bases, and 14 bases stayed unmatched. Germline assignment: CDR1 SGHDN and CDR2 FVKESK. DNA for the CDR3: TGTGCCAGCAGCTCGTTCCGGAGCGGGAGTACGGATGAGCAGTTCTTC. Translation gives CASSSFRSGSTDEQFF.

This chain joins TRBV7-9 and TRBJ2-7, with TRBD1 matching 7 bases. The trim removed 4 bases at V and 3 bases at J, leaving 3 bases unmatched. CDR1 is SEHNR and CDR2 is FQNEAQ in the germline V gene (reference sequence). The CDR3 runs to 13 residues. CDR3 coding DNA: TGTGCCAGCAGCTCCGACAGGGTCTACGAGCAGTACTTC. Protein: CASSSDRVYEQYF. The full variable domain, rest sourced from reference TRBV7-9 and TRBJ2-7, is DTGVSQNPRHKITKRGQNVTFRCDPISEHNRLYWYRQTLGQGPEFLTYFQNEAQLEKSRLLSDRFSAERPKGSFSTLEIQRTEQGDSAMYLCASSSDRVYEQYFGPGTRLTVT.

The V call is TRBV7-8, the J call TRBJ2-3, with a possible D match to TRBD1 (7 bases). CDR3 length equals 16 residues. Trimming removed 5 bases from V and 4 bases from J, with 19 bases in between. The germline V gene has CDR1 SGHVS and CDR2 FQNEAQ. CDR3 loop: CASSSQGGNYPDTQYF. The CDR3 DNA follows: TGTGCCAGCAGCAGTCAGGGGGGCAACTACCCAGATACGCAGTATTTT. Together with reference TRBV7-8 and TRBJ2-3, the CDR3 gives the full variable domain: GAGVSQSPRYKVAKRGQDVALRCDPISGHVSLFWYQQALGQGPEFLTYFQNEAQLDKSGLPSDRFFAERPEGSVSTLKIQRTQQEDSAVYLCASSSQGGNYPDTQYFGPGTRLTVL.

The chain joins TRBV10-3 to TRBJ1-4, with D hard to call. CDR3 length equals 12 residues. Trimming removed 7 bases from V and 6 bases from J, with 9 bases in between. CDR1 is ENHRY and CDR2 is SYGVKD in the germline V gene. The CDR3 reads CAIKGGDEKLFF. In DNA form, the CDR3 reads TGTGCCATCAAAGGCGGTGATGAAAAACTGTTTTTT.

The chain joins TRBV28 to TRBJ2-3; 9 bases are a match to TRBD2. V lost 4 bases to trimming and J lost 5 bases; unmatched junction nucleotides: 7. From germline, CDR1 is MDHEN and CDR2 SYDVKM. The CDR3 is made up of 15 amino acids. The chain's CDR3 is CASSSPELAGDTQYF. The CDR3 DNA reads TGTGCCAGCAGTTCACCCGAACTAGCGGGAGATACGCAGTATTTT. Based on the CDR3 plus reference TRBV28 and TRBJ2-3, the full variable domain is DVKVTQSSRYLVKRTGEKVFLECVQDMDHENMFWYRQDPGLGLRLIYFSYDVKMKEKGDIPEGYSVSREKKERFSLILESASTNQTSMYLCASSSPELAGDTQYFGPGTRLTVL.

V is TRBV5-1 and J is TRBJ2-1, with 12 bases aligning to TRBD2. CDR3 size: 19 residues. Germline V gene data show CDR1 as SGHRS and CDR2 as YFSETQ. With 5 bases clipped from V and 0 bases from J, the junction kept 12 bases outside the gene matches. The CDR3 is CASRGEGLAGLGSYNEQFF. CDR3 in DNA: TGCGCCAGCAGGGGAGAGGGACTAGCGGGTCTTGGCTCCTACAATGAGCAGTTCTTC.

The CDR3 bases are TGTGCCAGCAGTTTAACTGGGACTCTGGGCTACGAGCAGTACTTC. Translating gives CASSLTGTLGYEQYF. V is TRBV28 and J is TRBJ2-7, with D tentatively TRBD2 (6 bases). V was cut by 2 bases and J by 3 bases, with 14 bases left in between. Per the germline V gene, CDR1 is MDHEN and CDR2 is SYDVKM. The CDR3 consists of 15 residues. Together with reference TRBV28 and TRBJ2-7, the CDR3 gives the full variable domain: DVKVTQSSRYLVKRTGEKVFLECVQDMDHENMFWYRQDPGLGLRLIYFSYDVKMKEKGDIPEGYSVSREKKERFSLILESASTNQTSMYLCASSLTGTLGYEQYFGPGTRLTVT.

V gene TRBV5-6 combines with J gene TRBJ2-3, with unresolved D. Germline V gene sequence: CDR1 SGHDT, CDR2 YYEEEE. The CDR3 has 15 amino acids. Trimming took off 1 base at V and 2 bases at J, with 11 bases between the two ends. The CDR3 DNA is TGTGCCAGCAGCTTGTCAAAGCTATCCACAGATACGCAGTATTTT. This translates into CASSLSKLSTDTQYF.

The chain combines TRBV30 with TRBJ2-7, with D tentatively TRBD1 (5 bases). CDR1 and CDR2 from the germline V gene are GTSNPN and SVGIG (reference sequence). V was pared by 0 bases and J by 0 bases, with 6 bases between. The CDR3 spans 13 residues. The CDR3, as DNA: TGTGCCTGGAGTGTACAGGCCTCCTACGAGCAGTACTTC. Translation: CAWSVQASYEQYF.

This CDR3 reads CASSKGLAGGNEQFF. For the CDR3, the DNA is TGTGCCAGTAGTAAGGGACTAGCGGGGGGCAATGAGCAGTTCTTC. The chain recombines TRBV19 with TRBJ2-1; 15 bases map to TRBD2. The V gene's germline CDR1 is LNHDA and CDR2 SQIVND (reference sequence). CDR3 length equals 15 residues. V shed 4 bases, J shed 6 bases, and the junction held 1 base outside the gene matches.

V is TRBV7-2 and J is TRBJ2-1; a possible D gene is TRBD2 (6 bases). V dropped 3 bases and J dropped 4 bases, with 13 bases sitting between them. In germline, CDR1 is SGHTA, CDR2 FQGNSA. This CDR3 has 15 residues. CDR3 DNA: TGTGCCAGCAGCTTGAGGGGAGCGGGTTACAATGAGCAGTTCTTC. Translating it yields CASSLRGAGYNEQFF.

The chain carries TRBV19 and TRBJ2-5; the D gene is possibly TRBD2 (6 bases). The CDR3 length is 13 residues. Looked up from germline, CDR1 is LNHDA and CDR2 is SQIVND (reference sequence). Between the trimmed V and J ends, which lost 10 bases and 3 bases, there was a span of 15 bases. The CDR3 spells CATPGRGEETQYF. The CDR3 coding sequence is TGTGCCACCCCCGGGAGAGGGGAAGAGACCCAGTACTTC.

The rearrangement links TRBV9 to TRBJ1-1; 8 bases agree with TRBD1. This CDR3 region has 14 residues. J lost 7 bases, V lost 3 bases, and 8 bases had no gene match. Germline assignment: CDR1 SGDLS and CDR2 YYNGEE. Here the CDR3 DNA reads TGTGCCAGCAGCGCGAGACAGGGGCGGGTTGAAGCTTTCTTT. Translation: CASSARQGRVEAFF. The entire variable domain, with the rest obtained from reference TRBV9 and TRBJ1-1, is as follows: DSGVTQTPKHLITATGQRVTLRCSPRSGDLSVYWYQQSLDQGLQFLIQYYNGEERAKGNILERFSAQQFPDLHSELNLSSLELGDSALYFCASSARQGRVEAFFGQGTRLTVV.

The chain has TRBV6-1 and TRBJ1-5; no clear D gene. V was shortened by 3 bases and J by 3 bases, with 15 bases between the two germline ends. In germline, CDR1 is MNHNS, CDR2 SASEGT. This CDR3 contains 16 residues. CDR3 DNA: TGTGCCAGCAGTGACGAGGAACGGTACATCAATCAGCCCCAGCATTTT. The encoded protein is CASSDEERYINQPQHF.

The chain uses TRBV5-5 and TRBJ2-1; D unresolved. The CDR3 length is 14 residues. Trimming cost V 6 bases and J 5 bases, with 15 bases left between them. Per germline, CDR1 SGHKS and CDR2 YYEKEE (reference sequence). This CDR3 reads CASTPSAGDNEQFF. Written as DNA, the CDR3 is TGTGCCAGCACTCCCTCCGCTGGGGACAATGAGCAGTTCTTC.

CDR3 residues: CASSQEVSRFSGTYEQYF. The CDR3 DNA reads TGCGCCAGCAGCCAAGAGGTCTCGCGGTTCTCCGGCACCTACGAGCAGTACTTC. V is TRBV4-3 and J is TRBJ2-7; D uncertain. Trimming took off 0 bases at V and 2 bases at J, with 20 bases between the two ends. The CDR3 spans 18 residues. Germline assignment: CDR1 LGHNA and CDR2 YSLEER.

The chain joins TRBV30 to TRBJ2-5; D gene ambiguous. This CDR3 spans 13 amino acids. Trimming pared 5 bases from V and 0 bases from J, leaving 10 bases between. Germline values: CDR1 GTSNPN, CDR2 SVGIG (reference sequence). The CDR3 DNA reads TGTGCCTGGGTCGAACTTTACCAAGAGACCCAGTACTTC. Translating gives CAWVELYQETQYF.

The chain combines TRBV19 with TRBJ2-4; 8 bases align to TRBD2. The CDR3 sequence is 13 residues long. V dropped 5 bases and J dropped 8; count of bases not matched to a gene: 5. The germline gives CDR1 LNHDA, CDR2 SQIVND (reference sequence). As DNA, the CDR3 is TGTGCCAGTAGTCCCTTACTAGCGGACATTCAGTACTTC. It translates to CASSPLLADIQYF. The full variable domain, in which reference TRBV19 and TRBJ2-4 provide the parts outside the CDR3, is DGGITQSPKYLFRKEGQNVTLSCEQNLNHDAMYWYRQDPGQGLRLIYYSQIVNDFQKGDIAEGYSVSREKKESFPLTVTSAQKNPTAFYLCASSPLLADIQYFGAGTRLSVL.

The table lists this clone with a count of one. J is TRBJ2-1 and V is TRBV4-1; D may be TRBD1 or TRBD2 (5 bases each). V lost 0 bases to trimming and J lost 3 bases, with 12 bases between them. The germline V gene encodes CDR1 MGHRA and CDR2 YSYEKL. This CDR3 is 16 amino acids long. The DNA for the CDR3 is TGCGCCAGCAGCCAAGACGCGAGAGGGGTCTACAATGAGCAGTTCTTC. Translation gives CASSQDARGVYNEQFF.

The chain links TRBV19 to TRBJ2-7; the match to TRBD2 covers 7 bases. The J segment lost 4 bases and the V segment lost 1 base, leaving 7 bases of the junction unmatched. The CDR3 loop spans 15 amino acids. Germline CDR1 is LNHDA and CDR2 is SQIVND (reference sequence). The CDR3: CASSIGEGGSYEQYF. The CDR3 DNA sequence: TGTGCCAGTAGTATAGGGGAAGGCGGGAGTTACGAGCAGTACTTC.

The rearrangement links TRBV4-2 to TRBJ2-6; 8 positions agree with TRBD1. V was pared by 0 bases and J by 2 bases, with 9 bases of the junction left unmatched. The CDR3 consists of 19 residues. Germline lookup yields CDR1 LGHNA and CDR2 YNFKEQ. CDR3 sequence reads: CASSQEVGKTGAGANVLTF. For the CDR3, the DNA is TGTGCCAGCAGCCAAGAGGTCGGAAAGACAGGGGCTGGGGCCAACGTCCTGACTTTC.

The V and J genes are TRBV2 and TRBJ1-1, with 7 bases aligning to TRBD1. Trimming cost V 5 bases and J 3 bases; bases outside gene matches: 3. The CDR3 contains 13 residues. The germline gives CDR1 SNHLY, CDR2 FYNNEI. The CDR3 nucleotides read TGTGCCAGCAGTTCGGACAGGCACACTGAAGCTTTCTTT. It specifies CASSSDRHTEAFF.